This T cell receptor beta chain was captured by sequencing in a study of T cell responses to AZD1222 COVID-19 vaccine. Study context: Some second doses came at about 4 weeks and others at about 12 weeks; these were pooled.

Germline assignment: CDR1 MDHEN and CDR2 SYDVKM. This CDR3 spans 16 amino acids. With 6 bases clipped from V and 5 bases from J, the junction kept 7 bases outside the gene matches. Produced via immunoSEQ multiplex PCR; TCRdb's table is partial and in-frame only. The sample has about 90,000 clones, roughly 86% seen once. The TCR comes from an adult in good health. This specimen was peripheral blood, taken on day 0 of AZD1222 vaccination. This chain links TRBV28 with TRBJ2-2, with 12 bases that match TRBD2. The CDR3 nucleotides are TGTGCCAGCAGATCTAGCGGGAGGGCGAGGACCGGGGAGCTGTTTTTT. Amino acids: CASRSSGRARTGELFF. The variable domain in full, with the rest retrieved from reference TRBV28 and TRBJ2-2, is DVKVTQSSRYLVKRTGEKVFLECVQDMDHENMFWYRQDPGLGLRLIYFSYDVKMKEKGDIPEGYSVSREKKERFSLILESASTNQTSMYLCASRSSGRARTGELFFGEGSRLTVL.